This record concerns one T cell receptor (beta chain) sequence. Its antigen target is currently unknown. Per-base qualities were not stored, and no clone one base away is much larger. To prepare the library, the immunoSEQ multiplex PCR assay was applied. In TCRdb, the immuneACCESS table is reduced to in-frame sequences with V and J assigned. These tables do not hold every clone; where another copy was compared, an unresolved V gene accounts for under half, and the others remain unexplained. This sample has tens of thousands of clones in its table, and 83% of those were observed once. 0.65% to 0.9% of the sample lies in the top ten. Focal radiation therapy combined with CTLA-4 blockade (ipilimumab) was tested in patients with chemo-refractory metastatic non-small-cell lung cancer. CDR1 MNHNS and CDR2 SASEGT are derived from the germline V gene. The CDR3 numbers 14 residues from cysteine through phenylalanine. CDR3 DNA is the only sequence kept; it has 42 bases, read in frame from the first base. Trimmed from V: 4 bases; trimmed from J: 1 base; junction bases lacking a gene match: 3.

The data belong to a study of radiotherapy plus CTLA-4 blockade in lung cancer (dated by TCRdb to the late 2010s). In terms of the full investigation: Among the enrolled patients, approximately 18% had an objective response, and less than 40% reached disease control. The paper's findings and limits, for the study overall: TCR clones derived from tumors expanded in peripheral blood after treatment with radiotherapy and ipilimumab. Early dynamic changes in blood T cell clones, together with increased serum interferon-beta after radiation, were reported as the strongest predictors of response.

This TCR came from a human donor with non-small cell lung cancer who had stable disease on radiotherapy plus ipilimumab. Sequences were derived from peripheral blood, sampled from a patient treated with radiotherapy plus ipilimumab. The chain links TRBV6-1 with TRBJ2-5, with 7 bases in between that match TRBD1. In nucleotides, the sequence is TGTGCCAGCAGTGTGGGGACAGCCCAAGAGACCCAGTACTTC. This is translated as CASSVGTAQETQYF.